These 11 T cell receptor beta chains came from one sample sequenced in a study of OX40 agonist ivuxolimab in advanced cancers. TCRdb keeps only in-frame clones here, not all; method: immunoSEQ multiplex PCR. The sample lists nearly 80,000 clones; almost 85% were seen once. Here the sequenced sample was CD4+ or CD8+ T cells sorted from blood, taken in a trial of the OX40 agonist ivuxolimab. The source of these receptors is an adult with an advanced solid tumor such as melanoma, head and neck, liver or kidney cancer.

V gene TRBV7-9 combines with J gene TRBJ2-1; D gene uncertain. V was shortened by 5 bases and J by 4 bases, with 15 bases between the two germline ends. The CDR3 consists of 15 residues. Germline V gene sequence: CDR1 SEHNR, CDR2 FQNEAQ (reference sequence). Written as DNA, the CDR3 is TGTGCCAGCAGCCCCACGAGAATGGCGTACAATGAGCAGTTCTTC. Residues: CASSPTRMAYNEQFF.

The V call is TRBV30, the J call TRBJ1-2; 11 bases agree with TRBD1. CDR1 is GTSNPN and CDR2 is SVGIG in the germline V gene (reference sequence). Losses at the gene ends were 3 bases for V and 5 bases for J; bases not matched to a gene: 2. This CDR3 is built from 13 residues. Here the CDR3 reads CAWRGQGVYGYTF. As DNA, the CDR3 is TGTGCCTGGAGGGGACAGGGGGTTTATGGCTACACCTTC.

The chain recombines TRBV30 with TRBJ1-2, with TRBD1 as a possible D gene (6 bases). Trimming stripped 4 bases from V and 3 bases from J, with 24 bases between. The CDR3 length is 17 residues. CDR1 and CDR2 (germline): GTSNPN, SVGIG (reference sequence). The CDR3 region is CAWNRPAGNREDYGYTF. CDR3 nucleotides: TGTGCCTGGAACCGCCCTGCCGGGAACAGGGAGGACTATGGCTACACCTTC.

The chain carries TRBV7-2 and TRBJ2-5; possibly TRBD1 for D (5 bases). CDR1 and CDR2 (germline): SGHTA, FQGNSA. V dropped 4 bases and J dropped 7 bases, with 13 bases sitting between them. This CDR3 is built from 13 residues. In DNA, the CDR3 is TGTGCCAGCAGCTCGGGCTTTAGGGGGACCCAGTACTTC. Translation gives CASSSGFRGTQYF.

Remarks on this clone: The junction shows a germline mismatch at one end, possibly a read error. V and J are TRBV30 and TRBJ2-7; D is perhaps TRBD2 (7 bases). Germline V gene lookup returns CDR1 GTSNPN and CDR2 SVGIG (reference sequence). The CDR3 is 12 residues long. The CDR3, as DNA: TGTGCCTGGAGTGTATTTGGGGGGGCGCGGAACTTC. Amino acid sequence: CAWSVFGGARNF.

V usage is TRBV4-1 and J usage is TRBJ2-2, with a tentative D call TRBD1 (6 bases). The CDR3 runs to 15 residues. Germline V gives CDR1 MGHRA, CDR2 YSYEKL. V gave up 3 bases and J gave up 6 bases, with 14 bases separating them. The DNA for the CDR3 is TGCGCCAGCAGCCACCGGACAGAGGGGTCCGGGGAGCTGTTTTTT. It codes for CASSHRTEGSGELFF.

The CDR3 sequence: CASSLIPRPLGVTNTGELFF. The CDR3 DNA reads as TGCGCCAGCAGCTTAATTCCACGCCCCTTGGGGGTGACTAACACCGGGGAGCTGTTTTTT. The chain carries TRBV5-1 and TRBJ2-2; perhaps D is TRBD1 or TRBD2 (5 bases each). Per germline, CDR1 SGHRS and CDR2 YFSETQ. Trimming shortened V by 2 bases and J by 2 bases, and 25 bases separated the two germline ends. This CDR3 spans 20 amino acids.

The chain recombines TRBV23-1 with TRBJ2-7; maybe TRBD2 (6 bases). TRBV23-1 is an open reading frame, and its role is uncertain. Trimming removed 3 bases from V and 6 bases from J, with 33 bases in between. The CDR3 consists of 20 residues. The CDR3 sequence is CASSHKIGGKTARGGLEQYF. The DNA for the CDR3 is TGCGCCAGCAGTCACAAAATCGGGGGAAAGACAGCCCGTGGAGGCCTCGAGCAGTACTTC.

The rearrangement links TRBV4-2 to TRBJ2-1; tentatively, D is TRBD2 (7 bases). From germline, CDR1 is LGHNA and CDR2 YNFKEQ. Deletions cut 0 bases from V and 2 bases from J, with 11 bases between. CDR3 size: 16 residues. The CDR3 sequence is CASSQEEGGAYNEQFF. The CDR3 DNA is TGTGCCAGCAGCCAAGAGGAAGGGGGGGCCTACAATGAGCAGTTCTTC.

The chain recombines TRBV9 with TRBJ2-3; no definite D call. Trimming took 0 bases from V and 4 from J, leaving 6 bases between them. Looked up from germline, CDR1 is SGDLS and CDR2 is YYNGEE. This CDR3 has 13 residues. DNA of the CDR3: TGTGCCAGCAGCGTAGCCGGAGCAGATACGCAGTATTTT. Encoded protein: CASSVAGADTQYF.

The chain links TRBV9 to TRBJ2-7; 7 positions agree with TRBD2. Trimming cost V 4 bases and J 3 bases; bases outside gene matches: 7. This CDR3 has 14 amino acids. Germline assignment: CDR1 SGDLS and CDR2 YYNGEE. The CDR3 loop reads CASSRLGGSYEQYF. The CDR3 DNA follows: TGTGCCAGCAGCCGGTTAGGCGGGAGCTACGAGCAGTACTTC. Based on the CDR3 plus reference TRBV9 and TRBJ2-7, the full variable domain is DSGVTQTPKHLITATGQRVTLRCSPRSGDLSVYWYQQSLDQGLQFLIQYYNGEERAKGNILERFSAQQFPDLHSELNLSSLELGDSALYFCASSRLGGSYEQYFGPGTRLTVT.